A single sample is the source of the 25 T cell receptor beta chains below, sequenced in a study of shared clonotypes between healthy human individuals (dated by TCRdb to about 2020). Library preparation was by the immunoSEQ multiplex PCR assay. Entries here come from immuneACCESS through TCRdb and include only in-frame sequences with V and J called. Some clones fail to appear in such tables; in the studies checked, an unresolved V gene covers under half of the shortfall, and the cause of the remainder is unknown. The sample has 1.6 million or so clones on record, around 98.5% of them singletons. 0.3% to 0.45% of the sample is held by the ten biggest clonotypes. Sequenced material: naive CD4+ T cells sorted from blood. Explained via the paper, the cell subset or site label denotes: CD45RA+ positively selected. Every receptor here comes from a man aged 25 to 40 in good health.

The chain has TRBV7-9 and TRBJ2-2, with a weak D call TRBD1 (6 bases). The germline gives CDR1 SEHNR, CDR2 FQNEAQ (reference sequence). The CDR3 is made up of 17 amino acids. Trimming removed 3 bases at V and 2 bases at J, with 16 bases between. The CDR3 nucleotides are TGTGCCAGCAGCTTCTTCGGAACAGGGAAAAACACCGGGGAGCTGTTTTTT. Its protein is CASSFFGTGKNTGELFF.

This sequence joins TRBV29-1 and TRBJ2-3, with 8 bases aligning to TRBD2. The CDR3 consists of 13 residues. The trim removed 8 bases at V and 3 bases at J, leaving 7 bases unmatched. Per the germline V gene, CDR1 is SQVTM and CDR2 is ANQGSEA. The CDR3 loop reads CSLMAGGTDTQYF. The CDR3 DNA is TGCAGCCTCATGGCGGGAGGAACAGATACGCAGTATTTT.

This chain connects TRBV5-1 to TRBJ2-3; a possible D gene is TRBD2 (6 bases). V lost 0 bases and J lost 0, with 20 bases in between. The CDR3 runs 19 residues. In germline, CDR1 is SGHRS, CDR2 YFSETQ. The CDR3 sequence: CASSLDSMGLFSSTDTQYF. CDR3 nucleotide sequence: TGCGCCAGCAGCTTGGACTCTATGGGACTCTTTTCTAGCACAGATACGCAGTATTTT.

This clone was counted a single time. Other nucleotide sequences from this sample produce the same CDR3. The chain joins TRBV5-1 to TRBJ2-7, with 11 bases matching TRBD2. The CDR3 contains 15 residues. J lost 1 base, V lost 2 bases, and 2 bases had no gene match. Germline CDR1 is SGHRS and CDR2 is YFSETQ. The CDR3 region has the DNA TGCGCCAGCAGCTTTTTAGCGGGAGGGTCCTACGAGCAGTACTTC. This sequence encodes CASSFLAGGSYEQYF.

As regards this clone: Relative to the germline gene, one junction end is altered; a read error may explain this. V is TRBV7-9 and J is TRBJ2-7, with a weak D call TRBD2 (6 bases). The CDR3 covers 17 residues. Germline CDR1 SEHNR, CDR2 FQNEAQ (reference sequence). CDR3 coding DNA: TGTGCCAGCAGCCCTCGTGCGGTTACCGGGAGTCGAGATCCTCACGACTTC. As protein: CASSPRAVTGSRDPHDF.

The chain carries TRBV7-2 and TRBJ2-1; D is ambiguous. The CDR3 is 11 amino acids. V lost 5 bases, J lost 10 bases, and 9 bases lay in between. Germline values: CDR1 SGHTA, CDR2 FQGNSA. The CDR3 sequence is CASSEGNEQFF. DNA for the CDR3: TGTGCCAGCAGCGAAGGGAACGAGCAGTTCTTC.

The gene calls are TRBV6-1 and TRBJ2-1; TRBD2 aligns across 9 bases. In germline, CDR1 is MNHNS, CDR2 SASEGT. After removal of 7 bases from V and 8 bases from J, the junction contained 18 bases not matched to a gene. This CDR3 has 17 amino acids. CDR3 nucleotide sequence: TGTGCCAGCAATGACTGGGTAGCGGGAGATCTGATTTATGAGCAGTTCTTC. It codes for CASNDWVAGDLIYEQFF.

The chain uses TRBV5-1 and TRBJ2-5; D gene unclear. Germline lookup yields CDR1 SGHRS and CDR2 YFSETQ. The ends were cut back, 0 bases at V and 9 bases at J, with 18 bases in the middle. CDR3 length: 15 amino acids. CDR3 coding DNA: TGCGCCAGCAGCTTGGCCGAAATAGGACCTTGGGCCCAGTACTTC. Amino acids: CASSLAEIGPWAQYF.

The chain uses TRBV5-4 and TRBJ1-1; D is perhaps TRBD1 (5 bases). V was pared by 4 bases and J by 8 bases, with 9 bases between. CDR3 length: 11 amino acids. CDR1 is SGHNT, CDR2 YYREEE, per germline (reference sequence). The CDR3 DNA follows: TGTGCCAGCAGCCAAGACAGAGAAGCTTTCTTT. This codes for CASSQDREAFF.

The CDR3 spells CSVSGTDLREQYF. Written as DNA, the CDR3 is TGCAGCGTGTCTGGGACAGACCTACGAGAGCAGTACTTC. V gene TRBV29-1 combines with J gene TRBJ2-7; 7 bases agree with TRBD1. The CDR3 totals 13 residues. The V gene end was trimmed by 6 bases and the J gene end by 7 bases; junction bases not matched to a gene: 12. Germline CDR1 SQVTM, CDR2 ANQGSEA.

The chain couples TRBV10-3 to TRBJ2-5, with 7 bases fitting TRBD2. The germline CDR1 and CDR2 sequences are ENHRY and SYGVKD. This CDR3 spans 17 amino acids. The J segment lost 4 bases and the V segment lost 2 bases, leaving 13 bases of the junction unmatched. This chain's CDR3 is CAISERGSSGSGETQYF. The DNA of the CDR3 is TGTGCCATCAGTGAGCGGGGGTCTAGCGGATCTGGAGAGACCCAGTACTTC.

The CDR3 bases are TGTGCCAGTAGGGGTAGCGGGAGGCAAGAGTACAATGAGCAGTTCTTC. Its translation: CASRGSGRQEYNEQFF. The chain employs TRBV19 and TRBJ2-1, with 10 positions matching TRBD2. This CDR3 is 16 amino acids long. Germline V lookup: CDR1 LNHDA, CDR2 SQIVND (reference sequence). The trim removed 6 bases at V and 4 bases at J, leaving 9 bases unmatched.

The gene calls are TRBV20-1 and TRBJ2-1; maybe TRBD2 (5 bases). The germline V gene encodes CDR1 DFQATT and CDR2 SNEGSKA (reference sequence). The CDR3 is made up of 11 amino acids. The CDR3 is CGYKRRNEQFF. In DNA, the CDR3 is TGCGGTTATAAAAGGAGGAATGAGCAGTTCTTC.

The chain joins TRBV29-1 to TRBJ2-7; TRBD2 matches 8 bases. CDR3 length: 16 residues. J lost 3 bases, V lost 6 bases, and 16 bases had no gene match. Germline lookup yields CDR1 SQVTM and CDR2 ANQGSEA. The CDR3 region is CSVRRGLAAELYEQYF. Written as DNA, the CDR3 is TGCAGCGTCCGACGAGGACTAGCAGCGGAACTCTACGAGCAGTACTTC.

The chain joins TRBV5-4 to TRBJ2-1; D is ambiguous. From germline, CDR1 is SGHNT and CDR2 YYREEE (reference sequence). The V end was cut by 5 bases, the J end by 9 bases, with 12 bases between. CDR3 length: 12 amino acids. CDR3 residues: CASRGLLGEQFF. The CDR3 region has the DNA TGTGCCAGCAGGGGTCTTTTGGGTGAGCAGTTCTTC.

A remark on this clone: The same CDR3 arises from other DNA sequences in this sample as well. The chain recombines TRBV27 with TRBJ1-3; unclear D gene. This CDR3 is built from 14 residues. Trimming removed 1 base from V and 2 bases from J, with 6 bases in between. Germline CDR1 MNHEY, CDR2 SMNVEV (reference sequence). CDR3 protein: CASSLLGAGNTIYF. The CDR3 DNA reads TGTGCCAGCAGTTTATTAGGCGCTGGAAACACCATATATTTT.

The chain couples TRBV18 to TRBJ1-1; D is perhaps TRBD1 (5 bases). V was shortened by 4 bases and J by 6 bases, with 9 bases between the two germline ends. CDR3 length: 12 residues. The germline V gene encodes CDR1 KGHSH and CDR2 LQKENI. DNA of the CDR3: TGTGCCAGCTCACAGGGGTTTCCTGAAGCTTTCTTT. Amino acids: CASSQGFPEAFF.

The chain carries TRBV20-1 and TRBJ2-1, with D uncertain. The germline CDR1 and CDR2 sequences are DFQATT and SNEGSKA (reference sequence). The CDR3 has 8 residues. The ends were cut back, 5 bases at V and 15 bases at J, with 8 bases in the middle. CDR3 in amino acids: CSAGYSFF. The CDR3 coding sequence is TGCAGTGCTGGTTACTCGTTCTTC.

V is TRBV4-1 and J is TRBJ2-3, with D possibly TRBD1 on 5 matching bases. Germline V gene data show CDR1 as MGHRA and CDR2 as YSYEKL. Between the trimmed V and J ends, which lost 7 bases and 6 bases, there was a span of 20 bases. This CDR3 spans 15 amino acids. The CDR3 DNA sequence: TGCGCCAGCACCCTGGGGCAGGCGAATAGGGATACGCAGTATTTT. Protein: CASTLGQANRDTQYF.

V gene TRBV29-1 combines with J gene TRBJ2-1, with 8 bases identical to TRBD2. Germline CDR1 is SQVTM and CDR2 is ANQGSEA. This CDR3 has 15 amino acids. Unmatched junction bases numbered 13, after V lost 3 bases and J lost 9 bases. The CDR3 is CSVEVSGSPPGEQFF. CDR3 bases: TGCAGCGTTGAGGTCAGCGGGAGCCCTCCAGGTGAGCAGTTCTTC.

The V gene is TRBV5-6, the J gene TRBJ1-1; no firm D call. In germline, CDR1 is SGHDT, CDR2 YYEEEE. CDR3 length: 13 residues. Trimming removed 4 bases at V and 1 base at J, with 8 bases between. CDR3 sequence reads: CASSDSGNTEAFF. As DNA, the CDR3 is TGTGCCAGCAGCGATTCAGGGAACACTGAAGCTTTCTTT.

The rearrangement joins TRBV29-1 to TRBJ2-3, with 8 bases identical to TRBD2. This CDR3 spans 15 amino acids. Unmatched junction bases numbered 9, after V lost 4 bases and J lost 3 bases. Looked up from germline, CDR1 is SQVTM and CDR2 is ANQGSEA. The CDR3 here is CSVGKAGGGTDTQYF. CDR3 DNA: TGCAGCGTTGGAAAGGCGGGAGGAGGTACAGATACGCAGTATTTT.

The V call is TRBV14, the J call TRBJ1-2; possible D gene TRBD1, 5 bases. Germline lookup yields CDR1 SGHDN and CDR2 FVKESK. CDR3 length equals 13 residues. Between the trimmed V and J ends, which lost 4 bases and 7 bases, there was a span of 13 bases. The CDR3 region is CASSPLGVGGYTF. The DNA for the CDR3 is TGTGCCAGCAGCCCCCTGGGGGTTGGTGGCTACACCTTC. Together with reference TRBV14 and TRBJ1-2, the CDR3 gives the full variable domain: EAGVTQFPSHSVIEKGQTVTLRCDPISGHDNLYWYRRVMGKEIKFLLHFVKESKQDESGMPNNRFLAERTGGTYSTLKVQPAELEDSGVYFCASSPLGVGGYTFGSGTRLTVV.

The CDR3 nucleotides read TGCAGCGTTGAAGTGACGGCAAAGCCCTCCTACGAGCAGTACTTC. Protein: CSVEVTAKPSYEQYF. J is TRBJ2-7 and V is TRBV29-1; D gene unclear. CDR1 is SQVTM, CDR2 ANQGSEA, per germline. The length of the CDR3 is 15 residues. The V end was cut by 1 base, the J end by 0 bases, with 13 bases between.

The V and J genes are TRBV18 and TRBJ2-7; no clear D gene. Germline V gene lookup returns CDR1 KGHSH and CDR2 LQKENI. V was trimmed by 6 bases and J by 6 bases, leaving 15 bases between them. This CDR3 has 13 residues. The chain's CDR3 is CASSPALGSEQYF. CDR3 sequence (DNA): TGTGCCAGCTCCCCAGCTCTCGGGTCCGAGCAGTACTTC.